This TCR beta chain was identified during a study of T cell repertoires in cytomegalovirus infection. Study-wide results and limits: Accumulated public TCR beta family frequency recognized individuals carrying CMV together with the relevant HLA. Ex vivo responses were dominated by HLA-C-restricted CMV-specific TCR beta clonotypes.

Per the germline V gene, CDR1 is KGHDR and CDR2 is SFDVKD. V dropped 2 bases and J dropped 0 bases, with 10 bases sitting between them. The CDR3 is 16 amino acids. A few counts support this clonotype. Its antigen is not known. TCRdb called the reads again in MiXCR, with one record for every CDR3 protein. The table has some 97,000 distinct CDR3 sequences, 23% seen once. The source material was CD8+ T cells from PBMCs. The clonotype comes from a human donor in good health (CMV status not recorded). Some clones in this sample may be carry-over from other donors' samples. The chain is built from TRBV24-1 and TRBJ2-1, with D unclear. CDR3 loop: CATSDSAWSSYNEQFF. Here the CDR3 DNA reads TGTGCCACCAGTGATTCTGCTTGGAGCTCCTACAATGAGCAGTTCTTC.